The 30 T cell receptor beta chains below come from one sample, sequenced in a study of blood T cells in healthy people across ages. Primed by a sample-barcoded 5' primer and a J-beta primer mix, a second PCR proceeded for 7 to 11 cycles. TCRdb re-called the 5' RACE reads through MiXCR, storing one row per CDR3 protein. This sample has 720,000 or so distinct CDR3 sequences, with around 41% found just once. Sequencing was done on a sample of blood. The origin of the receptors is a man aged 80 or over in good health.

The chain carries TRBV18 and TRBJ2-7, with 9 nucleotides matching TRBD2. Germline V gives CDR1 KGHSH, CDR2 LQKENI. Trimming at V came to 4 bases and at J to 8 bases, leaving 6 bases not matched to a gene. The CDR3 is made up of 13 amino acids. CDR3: CASSQIAGEKQYF. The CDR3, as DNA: TGTGCCAGCTCACAGATAGCGGGAGAGAAGCAGTACTTC.

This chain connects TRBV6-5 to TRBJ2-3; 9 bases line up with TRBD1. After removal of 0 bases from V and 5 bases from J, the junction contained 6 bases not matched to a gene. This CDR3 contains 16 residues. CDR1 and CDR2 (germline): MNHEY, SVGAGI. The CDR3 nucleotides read TGTGCCAGCAGTTACTCGAACAGGGGGCGGAAAGATACGCAGTATTTT. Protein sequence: CASSYSNRGRKDTQYF.

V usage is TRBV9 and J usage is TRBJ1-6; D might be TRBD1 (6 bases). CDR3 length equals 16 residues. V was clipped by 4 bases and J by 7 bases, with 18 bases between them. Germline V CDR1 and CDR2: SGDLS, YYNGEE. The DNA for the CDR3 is TGTGCCAGCAGCCCCACTCCGGGACAACCAAATTCACCCCTCCACTTT. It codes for CASSPTPGQPNSPLHF.

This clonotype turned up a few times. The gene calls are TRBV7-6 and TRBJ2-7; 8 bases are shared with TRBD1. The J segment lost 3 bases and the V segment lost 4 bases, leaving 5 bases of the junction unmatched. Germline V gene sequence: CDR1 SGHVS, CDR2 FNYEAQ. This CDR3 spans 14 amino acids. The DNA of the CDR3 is TGTGCCAGCAGCTCGGGACAGGAGAACTACGAGCAGTACTTC. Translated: CASSSGQENYEQYF.

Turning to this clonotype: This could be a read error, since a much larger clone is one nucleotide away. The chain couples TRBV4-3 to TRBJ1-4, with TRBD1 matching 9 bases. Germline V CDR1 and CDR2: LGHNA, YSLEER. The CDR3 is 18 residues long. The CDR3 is CASSQGGQGRSLHEKPFF. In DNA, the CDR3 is TGCGCCAGCAGCCAAGGTGGACAGGGGCGATCTCTGCATGAAAAACCGTTTTTT.

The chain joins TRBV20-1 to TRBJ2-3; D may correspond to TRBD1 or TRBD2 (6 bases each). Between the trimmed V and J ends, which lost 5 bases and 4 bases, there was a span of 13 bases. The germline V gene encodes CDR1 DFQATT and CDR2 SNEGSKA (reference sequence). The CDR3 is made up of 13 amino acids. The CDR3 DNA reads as TGCAGTGCTGGGGGGCGGGCAGCAGATACGCAGTATTTT. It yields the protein CSAGGRAADTQYF.

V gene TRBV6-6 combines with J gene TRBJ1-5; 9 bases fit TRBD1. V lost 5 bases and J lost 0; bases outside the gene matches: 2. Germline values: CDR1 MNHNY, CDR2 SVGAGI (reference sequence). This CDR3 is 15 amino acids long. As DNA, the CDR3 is TGTGCCAGCAGTCGACAGGGGGGTAGCAATCAGCCCCAGCATTTT. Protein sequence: CASSRQGGSNQPQHF.

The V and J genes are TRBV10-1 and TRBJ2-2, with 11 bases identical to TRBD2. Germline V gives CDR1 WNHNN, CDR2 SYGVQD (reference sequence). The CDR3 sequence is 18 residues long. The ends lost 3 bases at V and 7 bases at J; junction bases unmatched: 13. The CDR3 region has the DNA TGCGCCAGCAGTGACGGCCGTAGCGGGGGGGCTTTGGTCGGGGAGCTGTTTTTT. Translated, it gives CASSDGRSGGALVGELFF.

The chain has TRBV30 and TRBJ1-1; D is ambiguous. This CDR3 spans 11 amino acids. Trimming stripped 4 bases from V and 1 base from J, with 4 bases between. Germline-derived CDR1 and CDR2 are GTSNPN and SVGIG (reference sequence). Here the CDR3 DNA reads TGTGCCTGGACTAGGAACACTGAAGCTTTCTTT. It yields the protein CAWTRNTEAFF.

The CDR3 coding sequence is TGTGCCAGCATCACCAGTGGCGGAGGGACCCAGTACTTC. Its translation: CASITSGGGTQYF. V is TRBV5-6 and J is TRBJ2-5, with TRBD2 as a possible D gene (5 bases). Germline CDR1 SGHDT, CDR2 YYEEEE. The CDR3 is 13 residues long. Trimming took off 6 bases at V and 7 bases at J, with 16 bases between the two ends.

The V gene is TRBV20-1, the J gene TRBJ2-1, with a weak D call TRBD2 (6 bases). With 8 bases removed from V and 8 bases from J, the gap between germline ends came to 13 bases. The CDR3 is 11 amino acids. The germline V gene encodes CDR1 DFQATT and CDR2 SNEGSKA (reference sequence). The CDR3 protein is CSPGLKDEQFF. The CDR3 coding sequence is TGCAGTCCCGGACTAAAAGATGAGCAGTTCTTC.

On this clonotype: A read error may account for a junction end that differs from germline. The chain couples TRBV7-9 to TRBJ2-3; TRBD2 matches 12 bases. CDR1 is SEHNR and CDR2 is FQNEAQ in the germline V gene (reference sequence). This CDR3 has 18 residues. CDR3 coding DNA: TGTGCCAGCAGCTTAGGACTAGCGGGGGTATCGGCCACAGCTACGCAGTATTTT. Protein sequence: CASSLGLAGVSATATQYF.

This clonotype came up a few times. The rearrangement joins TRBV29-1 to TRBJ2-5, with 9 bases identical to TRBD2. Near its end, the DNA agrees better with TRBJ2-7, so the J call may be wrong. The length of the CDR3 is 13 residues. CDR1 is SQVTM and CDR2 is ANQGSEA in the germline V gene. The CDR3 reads CSVAAGGLIEQYF. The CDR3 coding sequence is TGCAGCGTAGCAGCGGGGGGACTGATCGAGCAGTACTTC.

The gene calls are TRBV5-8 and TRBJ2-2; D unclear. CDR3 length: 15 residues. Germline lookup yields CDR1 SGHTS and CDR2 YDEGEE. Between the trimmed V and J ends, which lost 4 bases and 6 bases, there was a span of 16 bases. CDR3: CASSLRGLGPGELFF. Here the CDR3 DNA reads TGTGCCAGCAGCCTTCGAGGATTGGGTCCCGGGGAGCTGTTTTTT. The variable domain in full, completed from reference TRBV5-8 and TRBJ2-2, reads EAGVTQSPTHLIKTRGQQATLRCSPISGHTSVYWYQQALGLGLQFLLWYDEGEERNRGNFPPRFSGRQFPNYSSELNVNALELEDSALYLCASSLRGLGPGELFFGEGSRLTVL.

DNA of the CDR3: TGCGCCAGCAGCTTGGAGCAGGCTAGCAAGCCGTACTTC. The encoded protein is CASSLEQASKPYF. V gene TRBV5-1 combines with J gene TRBJ2-7; possibly TRBD2 for D (5 bases). V was shortened by 0 bases and J by 12 bases, with 16 bases between the two germline ends. Per germline, CDR1 SGHRS and CDR2 YFSETQ. The CDR3 covers 13 residues.

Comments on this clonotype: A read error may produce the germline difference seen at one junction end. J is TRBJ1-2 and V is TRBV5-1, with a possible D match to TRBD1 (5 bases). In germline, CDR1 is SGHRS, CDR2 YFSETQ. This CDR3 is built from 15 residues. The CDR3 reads CAGSLPAPGPSGYTF. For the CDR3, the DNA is TGCGCCGGCAGCCTGCCCGCCCCGGGGCCGTCGGGCTACACCTTC.

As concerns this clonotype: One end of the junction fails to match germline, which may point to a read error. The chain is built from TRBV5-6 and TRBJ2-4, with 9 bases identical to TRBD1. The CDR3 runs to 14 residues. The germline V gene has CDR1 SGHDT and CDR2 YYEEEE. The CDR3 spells CAGSSDRGASEQYF. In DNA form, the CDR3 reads TGTGCCGGCAGCTCGGACAGGGGAGCCTCGGAGCAGTACTTC.

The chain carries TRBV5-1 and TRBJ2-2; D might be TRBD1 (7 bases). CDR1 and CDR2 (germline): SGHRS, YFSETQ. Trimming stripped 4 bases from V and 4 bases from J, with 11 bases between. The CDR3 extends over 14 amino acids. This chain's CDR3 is CASSAGQSTGELFF. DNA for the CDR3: TGCGCCAGCAGCGCGGGACAGTCCACCGGGGAGCTGTTTTTT. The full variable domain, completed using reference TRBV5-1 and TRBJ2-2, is KAGVTQTPRYLIKTRGQQVTLSCSPISGHRSVSWYQQTPGQGLQFLFEYFSETQRNKGNFPGRFSGRQFSNSRSEMNVSTLELGDSALYLCASSAGQSTGELFFGEGSRLTVL.

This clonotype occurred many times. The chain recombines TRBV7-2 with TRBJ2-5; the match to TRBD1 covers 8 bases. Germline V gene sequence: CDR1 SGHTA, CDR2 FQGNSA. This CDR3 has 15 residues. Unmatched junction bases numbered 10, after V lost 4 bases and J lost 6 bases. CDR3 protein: CASSSDRGGLKTQYF. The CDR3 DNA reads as TGTGCCAGCAGCTCCGACAGGGGAGGATTGAAGACCCAGTACTTC. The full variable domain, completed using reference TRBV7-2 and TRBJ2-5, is GAGVSQSPSNKVTEKGKDVELRCDPISGHTALYWYRQSLGQGLEFLIYFQGNSAPDKSGLPSDRFSAERTGGSVSTLTIQRTQQEDSAVYLCASSSDRGGLKTQYFGPGTRLLVL.

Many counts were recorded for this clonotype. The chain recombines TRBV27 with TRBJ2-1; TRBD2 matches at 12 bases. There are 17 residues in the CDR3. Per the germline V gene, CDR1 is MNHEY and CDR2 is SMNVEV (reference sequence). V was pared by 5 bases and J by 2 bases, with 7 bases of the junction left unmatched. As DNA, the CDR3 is TGTGCCAGCAGTCACCGGACTAGCGGGGTGACCTACAATGAGCAGTTCTTC. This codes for CASSHRTSGVTYNEQFF.

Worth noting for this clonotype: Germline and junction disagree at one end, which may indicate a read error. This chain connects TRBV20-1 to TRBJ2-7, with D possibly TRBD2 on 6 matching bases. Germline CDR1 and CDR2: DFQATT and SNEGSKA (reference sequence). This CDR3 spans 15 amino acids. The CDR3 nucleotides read TGCACTGCTAGAGAGGCCGGGACTCCGGCCTACGAGCAGTACTTC. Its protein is CTAREAGTPAYEQYF.

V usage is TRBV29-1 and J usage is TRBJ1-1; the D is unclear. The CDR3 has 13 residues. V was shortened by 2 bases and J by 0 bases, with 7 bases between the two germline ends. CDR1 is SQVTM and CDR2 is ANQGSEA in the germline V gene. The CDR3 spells CSVETRMNTEAFF. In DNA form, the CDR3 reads TGCAGCGTTGAAACGCGTATGAACACTGAAGCTTTCTTT.

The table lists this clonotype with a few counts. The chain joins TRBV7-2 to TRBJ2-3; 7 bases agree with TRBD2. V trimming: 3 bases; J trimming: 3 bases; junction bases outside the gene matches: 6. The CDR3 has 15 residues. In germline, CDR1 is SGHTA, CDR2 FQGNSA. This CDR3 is CASSLMGGGTDTQYF. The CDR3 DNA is TGTGCCAGCAGCTTGATGGGCGGGGGAACAGATACGCAGTATTTT.

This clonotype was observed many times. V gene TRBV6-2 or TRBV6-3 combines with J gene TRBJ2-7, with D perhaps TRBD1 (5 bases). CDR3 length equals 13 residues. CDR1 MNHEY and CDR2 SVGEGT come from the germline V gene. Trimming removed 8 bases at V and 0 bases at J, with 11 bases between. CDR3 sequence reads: CASGGQVSYEQYF. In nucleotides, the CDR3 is TGTGCCAGCGGTGGACAAGTCTCCTACGAGCAGTACTTC.

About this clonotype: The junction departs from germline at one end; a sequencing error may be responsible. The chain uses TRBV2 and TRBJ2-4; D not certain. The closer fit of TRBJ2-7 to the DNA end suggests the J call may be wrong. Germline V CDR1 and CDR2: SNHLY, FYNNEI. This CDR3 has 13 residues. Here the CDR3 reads CASSSGRSSEQYF. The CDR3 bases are TGTGCCAGCAGTTCTGGACGGTCCTCCGAGCAGTACTTC.

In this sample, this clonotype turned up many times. This CDR3 is CASSTFGLAGTYEQYF. In nucleotides, the CDR3 is TGTGCCAGCAGTACTTTTGGACTAGCGGGCACCTACGAGCAGTACTTC. The rearrangement links TRBV6-5 to TRBJ2-7, with 11 bases identical to TRBD2. Germline-derived CDR1 and CDR2 are MNHEY and SVGAGI. With 5 bases clipped from V and 2 bases from J, the junction kept 8 bases outside the gene matches. The CDR3 covers 16 residues.

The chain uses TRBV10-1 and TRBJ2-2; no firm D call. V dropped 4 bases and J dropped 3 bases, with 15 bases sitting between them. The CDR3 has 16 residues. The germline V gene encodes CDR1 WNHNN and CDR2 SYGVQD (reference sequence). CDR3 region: CASSGALGSDTGELFF. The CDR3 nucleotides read TGCGCCAGCAGTGGAGCTCTGGGGTCGGACACCGGGGAGCTGTTTTTT.

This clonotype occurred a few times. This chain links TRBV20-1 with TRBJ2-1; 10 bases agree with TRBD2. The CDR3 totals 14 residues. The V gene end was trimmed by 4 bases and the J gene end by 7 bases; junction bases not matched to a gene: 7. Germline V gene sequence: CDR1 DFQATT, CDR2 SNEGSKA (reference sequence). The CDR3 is CSAIGLAEGNEQFF. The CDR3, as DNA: TGCAGTGCTATTGGACTAGCGGAGGGGAATGAGCAGTTCTTC.

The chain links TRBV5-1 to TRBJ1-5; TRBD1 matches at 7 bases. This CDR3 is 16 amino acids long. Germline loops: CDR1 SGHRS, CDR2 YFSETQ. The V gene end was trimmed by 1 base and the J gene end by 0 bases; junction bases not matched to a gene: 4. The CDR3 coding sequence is TGCGCCAGCAGCTTGAACGGACAGGATAGCAATCAGCCCCAGCATTTT. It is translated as CASSLNGQDSNQPQHF.

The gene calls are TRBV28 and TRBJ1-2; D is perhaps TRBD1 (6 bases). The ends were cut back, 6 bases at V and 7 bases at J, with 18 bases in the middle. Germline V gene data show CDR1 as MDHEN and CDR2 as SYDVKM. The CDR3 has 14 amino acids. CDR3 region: CASRLTTGLAGYTF. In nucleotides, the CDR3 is TGTGCCAGCAGACTCACCACAGGGCTTGCTGGCTACACCTTC.